This T cell receptor beta chain was recovered during a study of patients and donors after allogeneic stem cell transplantation. This CDR3 has 17 amino acids. The germline gives CDR1 SGHVS, CDR2 FQNEAQ. V lost 4 bases to trimming and J lost 5 bases; unmatched junction nucleotides: 8. Using its own MiXCR run on the RT-PCR reads, TCRdb lists one record per CDR3 protein. The sample has roughly 960,000 distinct CDR3 sequences; approximately 18% are singletons. Sequencing was carried out using blood, either unsorted or a sorted T cell fraction (not recorded which). V usage is TRBV7-8 and J usage is TRBJ2-5; 15 positions match TRBD2. The receptor was derived from a human donor who was either an allogeneic HSCT recipient or a stem cell or donor lymphocyte infusion donor (not recorded which). It is not recorded whose cells these are; they may come from a transplant donor. This CDR3 is CASSYQGTSGRTETQYF. In nucleotides, the CDR3 is TGTGCCAGCAGCTATCAGGGGACTAGCGGGAGGACTGAGACCCAGTACTTC.